This passage covers 8 T cell receptor beta chains from one sample sequenced in a study of identical twins. From the 5' RACE reads, TCRdb called clonotypes with MiXCR, one entry per CDR3 protein. The sample lists roughly 570,000 distinct CDR3 sequences, 7.5% to 10% occurring once. These data were likewise used in another study, on yellow fever vaccine responses in identical twins.

The sample taken for sequencing was PBMCs. The origin of the receptors is a woman under 30 in good health.

Ten or more counts support this clonotype. V gene TRBV29-1 combines with J gene TRBJ2-1, with D uncertain. The CDR3 covers 10 residues. V shed 7 bases and J shed 8 bases, with 9 bases lying between them. CDR1 and CDR2 from the germline V gene are SQVTM and ANQGSEA. The CDR3 loop is CSGAWHEQFF. In DNA form, the CDR3 reads TGCAGCGGCGCCTGGCATGAGCAGTTCTTC.

This clonotype has only a few counts. The chain employs TRBV6-1 and TRBJ1-1, with D unclear. The germline gives CDR1 MNHNS, CDR2 SASEGT. The CDR3 has 13 amino acids. Trimming removed 6 bases at V and 5 bases at J, with 13 bases between. The CDR3 DNA follows: TGTGCCAGCAGCACGGGTGGAAAAACTGAAGCTTTCTTT. It codes for CASSTGGKTEAFF.

In this sample, this clonotype turned up a few times. The chain carries TRBV15 and TRBJ1-1, with a tentative D call TRBD1 (6 bases). The CDR3 contains 15 residues. Trimming shortened V by 4 bases and J by 1 base, and 13 bases separated the two germline ends. Germline V gives CDR1 LNHNV, CDR2 YYDKDF (reference sequence). CDR3 in amino acids: CATSISGDRNTEAFF. DNA of the CDR3: TGTGCCACCAGCATCTCAGGGGACCGGAACACTGAAGCTTTCTTT.

In this sample, this clonotype turned up a few times. The chain combines TRBV15 with TRBJ2-4; 7 bases are a match to TRBD1. This CDR3 contains 14 residues. With V trimmed by 5 bases and J by 7 bases, 8 bases remained unmatched. Germline CDR1 is LNHNV and CDR2 is YYDKDF (reference sequence). The CDR3 spells CATSGRQGVNIQYF. CDR3 nucleotide sequence: TGTGCCACCAGCGGACGACAGGGAGTGAACATTCAGTACTTC.

Only a few counts were recorded for this clonotype. The V and J genes are TRBV28 and TRBJ1-5; the D is unclear. The ends were cut back, 5 bases at V and 0 bases at J, with 8 bases in the middle. Germline CDR1 is MDHEN and CDR2 is SYDVKM. This CDR3 spans 14 amino acids. This chain's CDR3 is CASSPLTSNQPQHF. The CDR3 DNA is TGTGCCAGCAGTCCCCTCACTAGCAATCAGCCCCAGCATTTT.

The chain couples TRBV20-1 to TRBJ2-1; TRBD1 might be the D (6 bases). The germline V gene encodes CDR1 DFQATT and CDR2 SNEGSKA (reference sequence). Trimming left V 0 bases short and J 9 bases short, with 18 bases between. CDR3 size: 15 residues. DNA of the CDR3: TGCAGTGCTAGAGAAGTCGGGACAAAGGCGGGTGAGCAGTTCTTC. Amino acids: CSAREVGTKAGEQFF.

This clonotype was counted between two and nine times. The chain uses TRBV10-3 and TRBJ1-6; D not certain. The V and J ends lost 3 bases and 9 bases respectively, with 6 bases between them. This CDR3 spans 12 amino acids. Per the germline V gene, CDR1 is ENHRY and CDR2 is SYGVKD. CDR3 bases: TGTGCCATCAGTGACCTTACTTCACCCCTCCACTTT. This gives the protein CAISDLTSPLHF.

This clonotype has more than one count but fewer than ten. This chain joins TRBV5-5 and TRBJ2-5, with 8 bases that match TRBD1. V gave up 3 bases and J gave up 5 bases; unmatched junction bases: 6. The germline V gene encodes CDR1 SGHKS and CDR2 YYEKEE (reference sequence). The CDR3 runs 14 residues. The CDR3 loop is CASSSPGQEETQYF. CDR3 nucleotide sequence: TGTGCCAGCAGCTCACCGGGACAGGAGGAGACCCAGTACTTC.